A single sample is the source of the 30 T cell receptor beta chains below, sequenced in a study of T cell responses to AZD1222 COVID-19 vaccine. This table comes from immunoSEQ multiplex PCR, and its TCRdb copy is limited to in-frame clones, with some not included. The repertoire holds 95,000 to 110,000 clones, with about nine tenths as singletons. Sample: peripheral blood, taken 28 days after the second AZD1222 dose. These TCRs come from an adult who received the AZD1222 COVID-19 vaccine.

This chain links TRBV19 with TRBJ1-5, with 8 bases identical to TRBD1. Germline CDR1 reads LNHDA; CDR2 reads SQIVND (reference sequence). The CDR3 sequence is 16 residues long. With V trimmed by 5 bases and J by 0 bases, 6 bases remained unmatched. The CDR3: CASSPGQGYSNQPQHF. The CDR3 DNA is TGTGCCAGTAGTCCAGGACAGGGATATAGCAATCAGCCCCAGCATTTT.

This clone is a singleton in its sample. This rearrangement joins TRBV7-9 to TRBJ2-7, with D perhaps TRBD2 (5 bases). V was pared by 3 bases and J by 2 bases, with 11 bases between. Germline CDR1 is SEHNR and CDR2 is FQNEAQ (reference sequence). The length of the CDR3 is 14 residues. In nucleotides, the CDR3 is TGTGCCAGCAGCTTTCGGGGTGGGACCTACGAGCAGTACTTC. Encoded protein: CASSFRGGTYEQYF.

This clone was counted once. The genes are TRBV5-1 and TRBJ1-4; D gene uncertain. Germline CDR1 reads SGHRS; CDR2 reads YFSETQ. V shed 4 bases and J shed 5 bases, with 18 bases lying between them. CDR3 size: 16 residues. CDR3 region: CASSPSPVANNEKLFF. CDR3 nucleotide sequence: TGCGCCAGCAGCCCTTCCCCAGTGGCAAACAATGAAAAACTGTTTTTT.

V gene TRBV12-3 or TRBV12-4 combines with J gene TRBJ1-2; D might be TRBD1 (5 bases). This CDR3 comprises 13 residues. Trimming removed 5 bases at V and 4 bases at J, with 11 bases between. CDR3 in amino acids: CASSVDSTYGYTF. In nucleotides, the CDR3 is TGTGCCAGCAGTGTAGACAGCACCTATGGCTACACCTTC.

The chain employs TRBV11-2 and TRBJ2-7; a possible D gene is TRBD1 (6 bases). Trimming removed 5 bases at V and 2 bases at J, with 16 bases between. The CDR3 has 15 amino acids. Looked up from germline, CDR1 is SGHAT and CDR2 is FQNNGV. CDR3 sequence: CASSRVGGGTYEQYF. CDR3 nucleotides: TGTGCCAGCAGCCGCGTAGGTGGGGGCACCTACGAGCAGTACTTC.

This chain links TRBV18 with TRBJ2-3; D unresolved. This CDR3 region has 15 residues. Trimming stripped 2 bases from V and 0 bases from J, with 9 bases between. Germline CDR1 is KGHSH and CDR2 is LQKENI. The chain's CDR3 is CASSPGLFSTDTQYF. CDR3 DNA: TGTGCCAGCTCACCAGGCCTATTTAGCACAGATACGCAGTATTTT.

This sequence joins TRBV6-6 and TRBJ1-5; no clear D gene. The CDR3 runs 12 residues. The V gene's germline CDR1 is MNHNY and CDR2 SVGAGI (reference sequence). V lost 5 bases and J 6 bases, leaving 8 bases between the germline ends. CDR3 region: CASSTWGQPQHF. As DNA, the CDR3 is TGTGCCAGCAGTACCTGGGGTCAGCCCCAGCATTTT.

The V call is TRBV19, the J call TRBJ1-1; 8 nucleotides agree with TRBD1. CDR3 length equals 15 residues. In germline, CDR1 is LNHDA, CDR2 SQIVND (reference sequence). Trimming took 0 bases from V and 4 from J; bases not matched to a gene: 4. CDR3 nucleotides: TGTGCCAGTAGTATAGATGCAGGGGGCATCACTGAAGCTTTCTTT. Translating gives CASSIDAGGITEAFF.

This chain connects TRBV11-2 to TRBJ2-7, with D uncertain. The ends were cut back, 2 bases at V and 4 bases at J, with 3 bases in the middle. The CDR3 loop spans 11 amino acids. Germline CDR1 is SGHAT and CDR2 is FQNNGV. The CDR3 reads CASSLFYEQYF. The CDR3 DNA is TGTGCCAGCAGCTTATTTTACGAGCAGTACTTC.

The rearrangement uses TRBV7-2 and TRBJ2-1; 7 positions match TRBD2. This CDR3 spans 15 amino acids. Germline CDR1 reads SGHTA; CDR2 reads FQGNSA. Losses at the gene ends were 2 bases for V and 4 bases for J; bases not matched to a gene: 5. CDR3 residues: CASSLSLAGYNEQFF. The CDR3 DNA reads TGTGCCAGCAGCTTAAGCTTAGCGGGTTACAATGAGCAGTTCTTC.

For the CDR3, the DNA is TGCGCCAGCAGCACCCGGACAGGGGGCACAGATACGCAGTATTTT. Translated: CASSTRTGGTDTQYF. The chain links TRBV4-1 to TRBJ2-3; TRBD1 agrees at 9 bases. Unmatched junction bases numbered 4, after V lost 5 bases and J lost 1 base. The CDR3 totals 15 residues. Germline-derived CDR1 and CDR2 are MGHRA and YSYEKL.

V is TRBV7-8 and J is TRBJ1-2; D not certain. The CDR3 has 11 amino acids. Germline V lookup: CDR1 SGHVS, CDR2 FQNEAQ. Trimming took off 8 bases at V and 8 bases at J, with 12 bases between the two ends. CDR3 coding DNA: TGTGCCAGCGGTTCAAGCCGCGGCTACACCTTC. It is translated as CASGSSRGYTF.

The rearrangement uses TRBV19 and TRBJ2-4, with D possibly TRBD2 on 6 matching bases. The V gene lost 6 bases and the J gene lost 8 bases, with 17 bases spanning the gap. The CDR3 contains 14 residues. The germline gives CDR1 LNHDA, CDR2 SQIVND (reference sequence). The CDR3 spells CASSERDSQDIQYF. CDR3 nucleotides: TGTGCCAGTAGCGAACGGGACTCCCAGGACATTCAGTACTTC.

The CDR3 spells CASSQGLGTEQYF. The DNA of the CDR3 is TGTGCCAGCAGCCAAGGCCTCGGTACGGAGCAGTACTTC. V gene TRBV3-1 (or the pseudogene TRBV3-2) combines with J gene TRBJ2-7; D is undetermined. V was trimmed by 1 base and J by 7 bases, leaving 11 bases between them. The CDR3 has 13 amino acids. Germline V gene lookup returns CDR1 LGHDT and CDR2 YNNKEL (reference sequence).

The chain combines TRBV12-3 or TRBV12-4 with TRBJ2-2; no clear D. The ends were cut back, 6 bases at V and 9 bases at J, with 11 bases in the middle. This CDR3 comprises 12 residues. The CDR3 DNA reads TGTGCCAGCAGACTACAGAGCTGGGAGCTGTTTTTT. Translating it yields CASRLQSWELFF.

This clone was detected once. CDR3 region: CASSLGQEYGYTF. CDR3 DNA: TGTGCCAGCAGTTTGGGACAGGAGTATGGCTACACCTTC. The chain is built from TRBV28 and TRBJ1-2, with 8 bases that match TRBD1. Germline V gene data show CDR1 as MDHEN and CDR2 as SYDVKM. J was trimmed by 5 bases and V by 3 bases; bases with no gene match: 2. The CDR3 length is 13 residues.

This chain links TRBV3-1 (or the pseudogene TRBV3-2) with TRBJ2-3; 7 bases align to TRBD1. The J segment lost 7 bases and the V segment lost 3 bases, leaving 7 bases of the junction unmatched. The CDR3 extends over 14 amino acids. Germline CDR1 and CDR2: LGHDT and YNNKEL (reference sequence). In nucleotides, the CDR3 is TGTGCCAGCAGCCAGCGACAGGGTGACAATACGCAGTATTTT. Encoded protein: CASSQRQGDNTQYF.

This clone has only one observation. The chain employs TRBV5-1 and TRBJ2-7; D not certain. CDR3 length: 11 residues. V was trimmed by 0 bases and J by 5 bases, leaving 3 bases between them. Germline-derived CDR1 and CDR2 are SGHRS and YFSETQ. The CDR3 nucleotides read TGCGCCAGCAGCTTGGACGACGAGCAGTACTTC. It specifies CASSLDDEQYF.

The V and J genes are TRBV2 and TRBJ2-1; TRBD2 matches at 12 bases. V lost 6 bases, J lost 6 bases, and 3 bases stayed unmatched. CDR3 size: 14 residues. CDR1 and CDR2 from the germline V gene are SNHLY and FYNNEI. CDR3 DNA: TGTGCCAGCAGCCTAGCGGGAGGGGGCAATGAGCAGTTCTTC. It yields the protein CASSLAGGGNEQFF.

This clone appeared a few times. Here the CDR3 DNA reads TGTGCCAGCAGCTTGGATAGCACAGATACGCAGTATTTT. As protein: CASSLDSTDTQYF. The chain links TRBV5-4 to TRBJ2-3; D not certain. The CDR3 spans 13 residues. V lost 0 bases to trimming and J lost 0 bases, with 2 bases between them. CDR1 and CDR2 from the germline V gene are SGHNT and YYREEE (reference sequence).

This clone was counted a few times. V and J are TRBV10-3 and TRBJ2-1, with D perhaps assigned TRBD1 or TRBD2 (5 bases each). There are 12 residues in the CDR3. Germline CDR1 reads ENHRY; CDR2 reads SYGVKD. V was trimmed by 3 bases and J by 7 bases, leaving 7 bases between them. CDR3 in DNA: TGTGCCATCAGTGACAGGGAGAATGAGCAGTTCTTC. Its protein is CAISDRENEQFF.

The chain uses TRBV12-3 or TRBV12-4 and TRBJ1-2; possibly TRBD1 for D (6 bases). This CDR3 is 13 amino acids long. The V end lost 3 bases, the J end lost 4 bases, and 9 bases lay between the germline ends. CDR3 loop: CASSFETGYGYTF. DNA for the CDR3: TGTGCCAGCAGTTTCGAGACAGGCTATGGCTACACCTTC.

The chain recombines TRBV6-1 with TRBJ1-4; tentatively, D is TRBD1 (5 bases). V was cut by 0 bases and J by 5 bases, with 13 bases left in between. The CDR3 is 16 residues long. Germline V gene sequence: CDR1 MNHNS, CDR2 SASEGT. The CDR3 DNA reads as TGTGCCAGCAGTGAAGCCCCCGGGACCGGCAATGAAAAACTGTTTTTT. Protein sequence: CASSEAPGTGNEKLFF.

J is TRBJ2-4 and V is TRBV27; no reliable D call. The CDR3 runs 18 residues. Germline assignment: CDR1 MNHEY and CDR2 SMNVEV (reference sequence). The ends were cut back, 0 bases at V and 0 bases at J, with 15 bases in the middle. The CDR3 region is CASSLSRPMVGAKNIQYF. The CDR3 nucleotides are TGTGCCAGCAGTTTATCTCGGCCGATGGTAGGAGCCAAAAACATTCAGTACTTC.

This chain uses TRBV6-5 with TRBJ1-3; tentatively, D is TRBD1 (5 bases). Germline V gene lookup returns CDR1 MNHEY and CDR2 SVGAGI. This CDR3 spans 15 amino acids. The germline V and J ends were trimmed by 5 bases and 5 bases, with 16 bases remaining between them. The CDR3 DNA sequence: TGTGCCAGCAGTCTTGAAAGTGCAGGGAGAAACACCATATATTTT. Its protein product is CASSLESAGRNTIYF.

Notes on this clone: In the same sample, other DNA sequences code for this CDR3. The rearrangement links TRBV19 to TRBJ1-5; D is unclear. Trimming took off 1 base at V and 1 base at J, with 5 bases between the two ends. In germline, CDR1 is LNHDA, CDR2 SQIVND (reference sequence). This CDR3 is 14 amino acids long. In nucleotides, the CDR3 is TGTGCCAGTAGTATAGTGGGGAGCAATCAGCCCCAGCATTTT. The encoded protein is CASSIVGSNQPQHF. The variable domain in full, completed from reference TRBV19 and TRBJ1-5, reads DGGITQSPKYLFRKEGQNVTLSCEQNLNHDAMYWYRQDPGQGLRLIYYSQIVNDFQKGDIAEGYSVSREKKESFPLTVTSAQKNPTAFYLCASSIVGSNQPQHFGDGTRLSIL.

This rearrangement joins TRBV12-3 or TRBV12-4 to TRBJ1-1, with D hard to call. V was shortened by 3 bases and J by 11 bases, with 10 bases between the two germline ends. The CDR3 has 11 amino acids. CDR3 sequence (DNA): TGTGCCAGCAGTTTTAGTACCAAGGCTTTCTTT. Its protein product is CASSFSTKAFF.

The chain employs TRBV19 and TRBJ1-2; no firm D call. V was pared by 7 bases and J by 2 bases, with 14 bases between. CDR3 length: 14 residues. CDR1 and CDR2 from the germline V gene are LNHDA and SQIVND (reference sequence). Here the CDR3 reads CASMRPKANYGYTF. The CDR3 DNA follows: TGTGCCAGTATGCGGCCGAAAGCGAACTATGGCTACACCTTC.

The CDR3 nucleotides read TGTGCCAGCAGCTTGGCCTGGGTAGCGGGGGGGCGTGAGCAGTACTTC. Its protein product is CASSLAWVAGGREQYF. The J gene is TRBJ2-7, the V gene TRBV5-6, with 11 nucleotides matching TRBD2. This CDR3 has 16 residues. V was clipped by 0 bases and J by 7 bases; unmatched bases: 9. Germline-derived CDR1 and CDR2 are SGHDT and YYEEEE.

The chain uses TRBV12-3 or TRBV12-4 and TRBJ1-2; a weak D match, TRBD1 (5 bases). This CDR3 has 13 amino acids. The V and J ends lost 7 bases and 6 bases respectively, with 15 bases between them. The CDR3 protein is CASTIGRVHGYTF. The CDR3 bases are TGTGCCAGCACCATAGGCAGGGTCCATGGCTACACCTTC.